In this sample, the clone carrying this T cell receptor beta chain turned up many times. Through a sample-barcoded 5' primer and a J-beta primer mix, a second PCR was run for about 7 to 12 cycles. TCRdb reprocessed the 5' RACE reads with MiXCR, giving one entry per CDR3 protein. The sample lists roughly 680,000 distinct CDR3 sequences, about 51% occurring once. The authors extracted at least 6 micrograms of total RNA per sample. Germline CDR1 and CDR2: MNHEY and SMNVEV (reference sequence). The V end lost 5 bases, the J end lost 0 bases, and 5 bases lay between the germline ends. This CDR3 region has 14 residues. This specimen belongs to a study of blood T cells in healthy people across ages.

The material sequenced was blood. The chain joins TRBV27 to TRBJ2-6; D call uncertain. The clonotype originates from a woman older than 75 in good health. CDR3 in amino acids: CASSPISGANVLTF. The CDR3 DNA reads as TGTGCCAGCAGTCCCATCTCTGGGGCCAACGTCCTGACTTTC.